The present TCR beta chain was sequenced within a study of T cells in Graves' hyperthyroidism and ophthalmopathy. This CDR3 is built from 14 residues. V lost 3 bases to trimming and J lost 4 bases, with 13 bases between them. This clonotype was seen repeatedly, ten times or more. The TCR beta CDR3 regions underwent amplification using RNA transcripts as the source. The TCR CDR3 was amplified in a first-round RT-PCR using the HTBI primer set. TCRdb re-called the multiplex PCR reads through MiXCR, storing one row per CDR3 protein. The data contain about 320,000 distinct CDR3 sequences, approximately 16% of them singletons.

The sequence derives from a man aged 25-45 years with Graves' hyperthyroidism. Input material: blood. The chain links TRBV12-3 or TRBV12-4 to TRBJ2-7, with D possibly matching TRBD2 (6 bases). The DNA for the CDR3 is TGTGCCAGCAGTTTTGGGGGGATTCAGTACGAGCAGTACTTC. Protein sequence: CASSFGGIQYEQYF.